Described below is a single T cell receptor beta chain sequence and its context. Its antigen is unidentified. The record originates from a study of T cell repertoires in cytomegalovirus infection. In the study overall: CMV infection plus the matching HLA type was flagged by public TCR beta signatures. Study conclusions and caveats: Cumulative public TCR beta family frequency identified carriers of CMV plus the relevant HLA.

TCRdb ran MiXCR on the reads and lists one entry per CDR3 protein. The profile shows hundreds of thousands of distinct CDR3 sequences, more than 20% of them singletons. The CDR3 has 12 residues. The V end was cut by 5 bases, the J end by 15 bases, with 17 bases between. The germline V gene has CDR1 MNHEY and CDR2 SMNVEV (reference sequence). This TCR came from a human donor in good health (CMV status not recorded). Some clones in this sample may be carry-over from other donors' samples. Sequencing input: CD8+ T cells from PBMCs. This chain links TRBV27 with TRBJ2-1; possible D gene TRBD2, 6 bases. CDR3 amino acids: CASSPPGRGWFF. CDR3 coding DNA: TGTGCCAGCAGTCCCCCAGGGCGGGGTTGGTTCTTC.